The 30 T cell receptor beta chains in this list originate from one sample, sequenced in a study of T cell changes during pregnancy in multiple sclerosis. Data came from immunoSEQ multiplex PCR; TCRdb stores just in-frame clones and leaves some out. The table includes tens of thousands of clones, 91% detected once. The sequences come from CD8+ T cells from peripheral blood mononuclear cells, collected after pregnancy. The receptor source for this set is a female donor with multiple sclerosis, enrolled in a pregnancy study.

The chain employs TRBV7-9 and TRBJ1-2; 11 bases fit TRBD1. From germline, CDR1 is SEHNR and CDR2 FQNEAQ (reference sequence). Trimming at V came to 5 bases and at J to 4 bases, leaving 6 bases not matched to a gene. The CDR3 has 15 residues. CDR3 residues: CASSRDRGDVYGYTF. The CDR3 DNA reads TGTGCCAGCAGCCGGGACAGGGGGGACGTCTATGGCTACACCTTC.

CDR3 sequence: CASSPSASTANTEAFF. The DNA of the CDR3 is TGTGCCAGCTCACCGTCGGCGTCGACAGCGAACACTGAAGCTTTCTTT. J is TRBJ1-1 and V is TRBV18; D possibly corresponds to TRBD1 (5 bases). This CDR3 has 16 amino acids. Deletions cut 3 bases from V and 1 base from J, with 15 bases between. Germline V lookup: CDR1 KGHSH, CDR2 LQKENI.

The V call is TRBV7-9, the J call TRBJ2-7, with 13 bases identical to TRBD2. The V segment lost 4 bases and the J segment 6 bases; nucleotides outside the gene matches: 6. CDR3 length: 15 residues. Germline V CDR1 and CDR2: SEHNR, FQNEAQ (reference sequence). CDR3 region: CASSSGLAGRGEQYF. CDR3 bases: TGTGCCAGCAGCTCGGGACTAGCGGGAAGAGGCGAGCAGTACTTC.

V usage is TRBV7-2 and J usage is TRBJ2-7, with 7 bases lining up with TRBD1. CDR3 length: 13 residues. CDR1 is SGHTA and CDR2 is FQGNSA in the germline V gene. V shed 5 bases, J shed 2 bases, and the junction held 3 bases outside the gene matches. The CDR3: CASSQGQPYEQYF. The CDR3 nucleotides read TGTGCCAGCAGCCAGGGACAGCCCTACGAGCAGTACTTC.

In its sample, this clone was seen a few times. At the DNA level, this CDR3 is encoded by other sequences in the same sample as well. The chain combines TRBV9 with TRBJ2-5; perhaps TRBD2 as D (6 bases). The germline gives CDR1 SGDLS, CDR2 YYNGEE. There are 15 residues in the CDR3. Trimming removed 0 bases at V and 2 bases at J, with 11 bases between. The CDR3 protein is CASSVVSGRQETQYF. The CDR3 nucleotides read TGTGCCAGCAGCGTAGTTAGCGGACGACAAGAGACCCAGTACTTC.

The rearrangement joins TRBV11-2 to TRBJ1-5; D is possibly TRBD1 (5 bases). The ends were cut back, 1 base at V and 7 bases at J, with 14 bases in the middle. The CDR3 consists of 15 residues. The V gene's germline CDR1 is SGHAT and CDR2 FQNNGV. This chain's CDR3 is CASSLGRQGGQPQHF. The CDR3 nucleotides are TGTGCCAGCAGCTTAGGTCGTCAGGGTGGCCAGCCCCAGCATTTT.

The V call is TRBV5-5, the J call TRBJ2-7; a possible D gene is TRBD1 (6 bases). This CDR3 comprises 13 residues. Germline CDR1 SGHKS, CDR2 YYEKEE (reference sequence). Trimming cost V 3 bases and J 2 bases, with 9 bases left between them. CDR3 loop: CASSYRDPYEQYF. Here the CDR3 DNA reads TGTGCCAGCAGCTACAGGGATCCCTACGAGCAGTACTTC.

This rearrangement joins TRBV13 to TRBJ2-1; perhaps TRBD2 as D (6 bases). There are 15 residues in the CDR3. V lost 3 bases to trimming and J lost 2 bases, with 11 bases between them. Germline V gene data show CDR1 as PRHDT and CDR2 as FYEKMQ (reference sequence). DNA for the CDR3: TGTGCCAGCAGCTTTGGGGGGACCCCCTACAATGAGCAGTTCTTC. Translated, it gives CASSFGGTPYNEQFF.

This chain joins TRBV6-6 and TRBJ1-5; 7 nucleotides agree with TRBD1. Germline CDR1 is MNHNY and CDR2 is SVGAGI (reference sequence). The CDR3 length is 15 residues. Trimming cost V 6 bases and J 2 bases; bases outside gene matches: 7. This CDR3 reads CASRPDRVGNQPQHF. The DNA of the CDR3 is TGTGCCAGCAGACCCGACAGGGTTGGCAATCAGCCCCAGCATTTT.

Here the CDR3 reads CASSGLGAVSFTEAFF. In nucleotides, the CDR3 is TGTGCCAGCAGTGGTTTGGGGGCTGTCTCTTTCACTGAAGCTTTCTTT. The chain combines TRBV13 with TRBJ1-1; D may be TRBD1 (6 bases). Trimming left V 6 bases short and J 4 bases short, with 21 bases between. CDR1 PRHDT and CDR2 FYEKMQ come from the germline V gene (reference sequence). The length of the CDR3 is 16 residues.

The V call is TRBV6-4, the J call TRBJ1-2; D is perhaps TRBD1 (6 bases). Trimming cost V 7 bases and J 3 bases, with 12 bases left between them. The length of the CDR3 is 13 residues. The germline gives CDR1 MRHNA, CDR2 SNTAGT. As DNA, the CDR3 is TGTGCCAGCAAGCGGCGACAGGACTATGGCTACACCTTC. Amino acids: CASKRRQDYGYTF.

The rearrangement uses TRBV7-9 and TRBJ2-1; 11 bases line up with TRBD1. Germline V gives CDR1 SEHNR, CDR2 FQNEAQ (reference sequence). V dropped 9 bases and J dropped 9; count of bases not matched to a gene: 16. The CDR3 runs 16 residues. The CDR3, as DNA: TGTGCCAGTATTATTATACCGGGACAGGGGGGTGGTGAGCAGTTCTTC. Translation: CASIIIPGQGGGEQFF.

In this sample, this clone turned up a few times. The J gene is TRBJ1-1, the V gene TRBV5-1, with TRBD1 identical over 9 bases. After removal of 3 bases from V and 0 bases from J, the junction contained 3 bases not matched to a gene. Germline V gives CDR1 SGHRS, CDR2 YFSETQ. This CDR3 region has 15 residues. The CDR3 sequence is CASSSRTGVNTEAFF. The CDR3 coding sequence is TGCGCCAGCAGCTCACGGACAGGGGTGAACACTGAAGCTTTCTTT.

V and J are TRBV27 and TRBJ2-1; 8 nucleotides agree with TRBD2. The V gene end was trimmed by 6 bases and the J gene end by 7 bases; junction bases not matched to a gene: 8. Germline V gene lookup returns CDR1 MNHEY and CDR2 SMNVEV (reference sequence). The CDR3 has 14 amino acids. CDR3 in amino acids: CASRTSGSTNEQFF. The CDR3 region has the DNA TGTGCCAGCAGGACGAGCGGGAGTACAAATGAGCAGTTCTTC.

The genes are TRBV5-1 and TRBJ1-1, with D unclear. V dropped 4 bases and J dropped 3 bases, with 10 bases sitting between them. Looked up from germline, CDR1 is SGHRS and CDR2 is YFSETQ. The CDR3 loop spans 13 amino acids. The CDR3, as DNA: TGCGCCAGCAGCCTAGACCGAGACACTGAAGCTTTCTTT. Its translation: CASSLDRDTEAFF.

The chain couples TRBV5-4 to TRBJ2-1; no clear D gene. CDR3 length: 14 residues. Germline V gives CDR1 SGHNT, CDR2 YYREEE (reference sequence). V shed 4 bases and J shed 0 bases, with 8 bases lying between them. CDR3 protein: CASSNPSSYNEQFF. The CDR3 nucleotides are TGTGCCAGCAGCAACCCGAGCTCCTACAATGAGCAGTTCTTC.

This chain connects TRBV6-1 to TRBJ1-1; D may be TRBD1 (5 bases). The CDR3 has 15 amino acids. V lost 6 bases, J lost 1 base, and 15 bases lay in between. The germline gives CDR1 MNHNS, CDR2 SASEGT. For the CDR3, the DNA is TGTGCCAGCAGACGGGGGACGGGGAAGAACACTGAAGCTTTCTTT. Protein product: CASRRGTGKNTEAFF.

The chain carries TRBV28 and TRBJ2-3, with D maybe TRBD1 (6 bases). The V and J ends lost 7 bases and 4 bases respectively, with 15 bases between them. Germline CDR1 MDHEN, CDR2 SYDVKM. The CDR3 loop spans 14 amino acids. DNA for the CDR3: TGTGCCAGCACGCAGGGGTATCTGGCAGATACGCAGTATTTT. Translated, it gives CASTQGYLADTQYF.

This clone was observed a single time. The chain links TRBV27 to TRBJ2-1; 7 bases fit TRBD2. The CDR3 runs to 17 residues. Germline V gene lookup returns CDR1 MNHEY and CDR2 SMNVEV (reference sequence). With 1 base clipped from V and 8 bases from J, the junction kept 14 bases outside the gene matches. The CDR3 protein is CASSLLREGLGRDEQFF. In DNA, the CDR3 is TGTGCCAGCAGTTTATTGAGGGAGGGGCTGGGTCGCGATGAGCAGTTCTTC.

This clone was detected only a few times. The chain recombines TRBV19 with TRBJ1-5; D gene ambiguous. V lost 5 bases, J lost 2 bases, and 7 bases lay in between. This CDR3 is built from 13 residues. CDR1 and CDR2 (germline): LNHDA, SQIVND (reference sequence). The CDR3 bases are TGTGCCAGTAGTCTTGCAGGCAATCAGCCCCAGCATTTT. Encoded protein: CASSLAGNQPQHF.

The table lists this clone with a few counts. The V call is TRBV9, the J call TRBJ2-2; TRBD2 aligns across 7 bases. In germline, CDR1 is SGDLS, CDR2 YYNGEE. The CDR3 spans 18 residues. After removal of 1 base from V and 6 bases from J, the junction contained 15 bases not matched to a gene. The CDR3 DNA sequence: TGTGCCAGCAGCGTACCGTCGGGGGGACCCCTATTGGCCGGGGAGCTGTTTTTT. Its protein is CASSVPSGGPLLAGELFF.

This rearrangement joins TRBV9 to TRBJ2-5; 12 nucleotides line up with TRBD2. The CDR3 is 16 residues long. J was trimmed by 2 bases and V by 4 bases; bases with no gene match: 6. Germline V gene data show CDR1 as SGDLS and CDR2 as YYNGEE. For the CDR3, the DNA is TGTGCCAGCAGCCAAGGACTAGCGGGGAGTCAAGAGACCCAGTACTTC. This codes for CASSQGLAGSQETQYF.

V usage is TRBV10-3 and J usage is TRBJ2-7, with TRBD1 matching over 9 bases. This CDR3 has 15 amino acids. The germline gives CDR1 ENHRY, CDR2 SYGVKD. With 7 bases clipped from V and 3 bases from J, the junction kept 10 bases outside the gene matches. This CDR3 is CAIMGGTGKIYEQYF. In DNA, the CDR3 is TGTGCCATCATGGGTGGGACAGGGAAAATCTACGAGCAGTACTTC.

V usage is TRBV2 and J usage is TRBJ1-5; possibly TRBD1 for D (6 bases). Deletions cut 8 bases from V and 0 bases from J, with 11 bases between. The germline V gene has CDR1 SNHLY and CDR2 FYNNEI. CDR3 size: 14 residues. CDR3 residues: CASGGHPSNQPQHF. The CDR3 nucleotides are TGTGCCAGCGGGGGACATCCTAGCAATCAGCCCCAGCATTTT.

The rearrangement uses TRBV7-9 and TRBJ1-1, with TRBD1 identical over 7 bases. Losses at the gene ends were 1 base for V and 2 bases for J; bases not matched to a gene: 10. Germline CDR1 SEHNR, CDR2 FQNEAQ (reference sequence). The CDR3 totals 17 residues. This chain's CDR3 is CASSLESRGQVNTEAFF. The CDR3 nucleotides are TGTGCCAGCAGCTTAGAATCCCGCGGACAGGTAAACACTGAAGCTTTCTTT.

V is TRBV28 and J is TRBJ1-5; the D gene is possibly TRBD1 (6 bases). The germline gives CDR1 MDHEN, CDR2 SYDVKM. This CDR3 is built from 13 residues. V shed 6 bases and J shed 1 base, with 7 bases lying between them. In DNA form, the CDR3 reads TGTGCCAGCAGAACAGGGAGCAATCAGCCCCAGCATTTT. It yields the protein CASRTGSNQPQHF. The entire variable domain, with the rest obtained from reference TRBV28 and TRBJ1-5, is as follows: DVKVTQSSRYLVKRTGEKVFLECVQDMDHENMFWYRQDPGLGLRLIYFSYDVKMKEKGDIPEGYSVSREKKERFSLILESASTNQTSMYLCASRTGSNQPQHFGDGTRLSIL.

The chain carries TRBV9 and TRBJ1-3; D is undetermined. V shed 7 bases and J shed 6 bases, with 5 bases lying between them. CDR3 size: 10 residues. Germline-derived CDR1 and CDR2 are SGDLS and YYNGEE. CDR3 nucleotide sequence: TGTGCCAGCGGCCAAAACACCATATATTTT. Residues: CASGQNTIYF.

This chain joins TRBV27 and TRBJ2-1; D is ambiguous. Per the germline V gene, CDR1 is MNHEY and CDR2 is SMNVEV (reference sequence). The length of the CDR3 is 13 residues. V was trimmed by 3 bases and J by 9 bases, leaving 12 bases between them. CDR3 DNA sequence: TGTGCCAGCAGTTTCTCCCCCATTAGTGAGCAGTTCTTC. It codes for CASSFSPISEQFF.

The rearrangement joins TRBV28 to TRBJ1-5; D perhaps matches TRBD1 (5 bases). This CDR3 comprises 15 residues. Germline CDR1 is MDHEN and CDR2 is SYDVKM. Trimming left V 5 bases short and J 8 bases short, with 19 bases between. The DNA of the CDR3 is TGTGCCAGCAGTCCGGGACTGCTCAATCAGGAGCCCCAGCATTTT. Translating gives CASSPGLLNQEPQHF. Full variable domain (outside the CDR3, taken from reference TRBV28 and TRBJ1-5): DVKVTQSSRYLVKRTGEKVFLECVQDMDHENMFWYRQDPGLGLRLIYFSYDVKMKEKGDIPEGYSVSREKKERFSLILESASTNQTSMYLCASSPGLLNQEPQHFGDGTRLSIL.

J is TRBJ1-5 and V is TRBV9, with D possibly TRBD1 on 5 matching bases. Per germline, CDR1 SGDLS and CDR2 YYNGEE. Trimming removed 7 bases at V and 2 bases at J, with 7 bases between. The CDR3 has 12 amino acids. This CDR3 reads CASGGGNQPQHF. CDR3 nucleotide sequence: TGTGCCAGCGGGGGGGGCAATCAGCCCCAGCATTTT.